A selection of T cell receptor beta chains follows, all from one sample in a study of identical twins. TCRdb passed the 5' RACE reads through MiXCR, listing each CDR3 protein once. The sample includes under 900,000 distinct CDR3 sequences, approximately 13% of them seen just once. The sample was also linked to a second study, of yellow fever vaccine responses in identical twins.

Sequencing was performed on PBMCs. Receptors were obtained from a woman under 30 in good health. CDR3s include the opening cysteine and the closing phenylalanine or tryptophan. A D gene is named only where the DNA matches it firmly. A clone size is listed for some rows: how often the clone was seen (once, few, many), or a class if it is expanded.

TGTGCCAGCAGTGAGGGGGACAGAACCGGGGAGCTGTTTTTT,CASSEGDRTGELFF,-,TRBJ2-2,TRBV2,TRBD1
TGTGCCAGCAGCCCAAAAACAGGCGGGGAGCTGTTTTTT,CASSPKTGGELFF,-,TRBJ2-2,TRBV9,-
TGTGCCAGCAGTGAAGTGAGGGATGGCTACACCTTC,CASSEVRDGYTF,-,TRBJ1-2,TRBV6-1,-
TGTGCCAGCAGTGTTGGGCCGAGCTATGGCTACACCTTC,CASSVGPSYGYTF,-,TRBJ1-2,TRBV2,-
TGTGCCATCAGTGATACGACAAGGTGGGGACGGGGCTATGGCTACACCTTC,CAISDTTRWGRGYGYTF,-,TRBJ1-2,TRBV10-3,-
TGCAGTGCTGGGACAGGGGCCTACGAGCAGTACTTC,CSAGTGAYEQYF,many,TRBJ2-7,TRBV20-1,TRBD1
TGTGCCAGCAGTAGCGGGACAGTCTCCTATGGCTACACCTTC,CASSSGTVSYGYTF,-,TRBJ1-2,TRBV6-2/TRBV6-3,TRBD1
TGTGCCAGCAGCCGCCAAACCGGGACTCTAAAAAGGTCTGGGGCCAACGTCCTGACTTTC,CASSRQTGTLKRSGANVLTF,many,TRBJ2-6,TRBV7-8,-
TGCGCCAGCAGCTTGGACGTCTGGGGGTCGATGAACACTGAAGCTTTCTTT,CASSLDVWGSMNTEAFF,few,TRBJ1-1,TRBV5-1,-
TGTGCCAGCAGCGCACGGAACACCGGGGAGCTGTTTTTT,CASSARNTGELFF,few,TRBJ2-2,TRBV7-9,-
TGCAGCGTCGACACAGGGGGTGAGACCCAGTACTTC,CSVDTGGETQYF,-,TRBJ2-5,TRBV29-1,TRBD1
TGTGCCACCGGCTACCGACTAGCGGGAGTGGAAACCGGGGAGCTGTTTTTT,CATGYRLAGVETGELFF,few,TRBJ2-2,TRBV15,TRBD2
TGTGCCACCAGTGATTTTTCCCAGGCTGGAGATACGCAGTATTTT,CATSDFSQAGDTQYF,-,TRBJ2-3,TRBV24-1,-
TGCAGTGCTCCCTTGGGGGGCTCCTACAATGAGCAGTTCTTC,CSAPLGGSYNEQFF,few,TRBJ2-1,TRBV20-1,-
TGTGCCAGCGGGACAGGGGCATACAATGAGCAGTTCTTC,CASGTGAYNEQFF,many,TRBJ2-1,TRBV6-1,TRBD1
TGTGCCAGCAGTTATGGTGGGAAGGGACAGCCCCAGCATTTT,CASSYGGKGQPQHF,-,TRBJ1-5,TRBV6-5,-
TGCAGTGCTGGGGACCCTCAAGAGACCCAGTACTTC,CSAGDPQETQYF,-,TRBJ2-5,TRBV20-1,-
TGTGCCAGCAGCTTGGGACCCTTGGGCTCTGGAAACACCATATATTTT,CASSLGPLGSGNTIYF,many,TRBJ1-3,TRBV7-9,-
TGTGCCAGCAGCCGGGCGGGGGGTTCCTACAATGAGCAGTTCTTC,CASSRAGGSYNEQFF,many,TRBJ2-1,TRBV3-1,TRBD2
TGTGCTAGTGCCGGGACCGGTTATGAGACCCAGTACTTC,CASAGTGYETQYF,many,TRBJ2-5,TRBV12-5,-
TGTGCCAGCAGCCCTTCGGGACCCCTCTACGAGCAGTACTTC,CASSPSGPLYEQYF,few,TRBJ2-7,TRBV4-2,-
TGTGCCAGCTGTGAACAAAATGAGCAGTTCTTC,CASCEQNEQFF,once,TRBJ2-1,TRBV2,-
TGTGCCAGCAGCCAAGCTCTAGCGGATACGCAGTATTTT,CASSQALADTQYF,-,TRBJ2-3,TRBV14,-
TGTGCCAGCAGCCAACCCGGACAGCGCTCCTACGAGCAGTACTTC,CASSQPGQRSYEQYF,-,TRBJ2-7,TRBV4-2,-
TGTGCCAGCAGCTCCTTGGACCGGGGCTCCTACAATGAGCAGTTCTTC,CASSSLDRGSYNEQFF,few,TRBJ2-1,TRBV13,-
TGTGCCAGCAAGTCGAGTACCGGGACAAGGGCATGGGGCTATGGCTACACCTTC,CASKSSTGTRAWGYGYTF,few,TRBJ1-2,TRBV27,-
TGTGCCAGCAGCTCACAGGGGGCTCCCCACACCGGGGAGCTGTTTTTT,CASSSQGAPHTGELFF,many,TRBJ2-2,TRBV6-1,TRBD1
TGTGCCAGCAGCCGGGCTACTAGCTACAATGAGCAGTTCTTC,CASSRATSYNEQFF,-,TRBJ2-1,TRBV16,-
TGTGCCAGCAGCCAAGATCTCGGGCGATTCGCTCCTAAAGAGACCCAGTACTTC,CASSQDLGRFAPKETQYF,-,TRBJ2-5,TRBV4-2,-
TGCGCCAGCAGCTTGGGTGACAGGTGGGGGACTGAAGCTTTCTTT,CASSLGDRWGTEAFF,few,TRBJ1-1,TRBV5-1,-
TGTGCCAGCAGTGTAGGGGGTCATGAGCAGTTCTTC,CASSVGGHEQFF,-,TRBJ2-1,TRBV2,-
TGTGCCAGCAGCTTAGAGGTGACCCAAGAGACCCAGTACTTC,CASSLEVTQETQYF,many,TRBJ2-5,TRBV7-9,-
TGTGCCAGCAGTCCCACGGGGAGTGAGCAGTTCTTC,CASSPTGSEQFF,few,TRBJ2-1,TRBV12-3/TRBV12-4,-
TGTGCCAGCAGCTCCAGCATGGGCGGGGGGGCAGGAGATACGCAGTATTTT,CASSSSMGGGAGDTQYF,-,TRBJ2-3,TRBV7-9,TRBD2
TGCAGTGCTAGAGAAATGTTGTGGACAGATACGCAGTATTTT,CSAREMLWTDTQYF,few,TRBJ2-3,TRBV20-1,-
TGCGCCAGCAGCTTGGGTGCGGGTACTAGCACAGATACGCAGTATTTT,CASSLGAGTSTDTQYF,-,TRBJ2-3,TRBV5-1,-
TGTGCCAGCAGTGGGACAGCTAATTCACCCCTCCACTTT,CASSGTANSPLHF,few,TRBJ1-6,TRBV2,-
TGTGCCAGCAGTTTCCAGGGGGCGAGCTCCTACGAGCAGTACTTC,CASSFQGASSYEQYF,few,TRBJ2-7,TRBV28,TRBD1
TGCAGCGTTGCGAGGAGCTCTGGAAACACCATATATTTT,CSVARSSGNTIYF,-,TRBJ1-3,TRBV29-1,-
TGTGCCAGCAGTACGCCCCTAAAGCGGGAGGACTACAATGAGCAGTTCTTC,CASSTPLKREDYNEQFF,-,TRBJ2-1,TRBV6-1,TRBD2
TGTGCCAGCAGCTCCGGGACACTTACCTACGAGCAGTACTTC,CASSSGTLTYEQYF,-,TRBJ2-7,TRBV7-9,-
TGCAGCGTTGGGGAGGGTAGGTACGAGCAGTACTTC,CSVGEGRYEQYF,few,TRBJ2-7,TRBV29-1,TRBD2
TGTGCCAGCAGTGGGACAGTCCTTGGCTATGGCTACACCTTC,CASSGTVLGYGYTF,few,TRBJ1-2,TRBV25-1,-
TGTGCCAGCAGCCCCTGGGTGGGGGGGGACTCAGATACGCAGTATTTT,CASSPWVGGDSDTQYF,-,TRBJ2-3,TRBV28,TRBD2
TGCGCCAGCAGCTTGGCGGGAGTCTCCTACGAGCAGTACTTC,CASSLAGVSYEQYF,many,TRBJ2-7,TRBV5-1,-
TGTGCCAGCCCCGGACAGGGAAGGAACGAGCAGTACTTC,CASPGQGRNEQYF,-,TRBJ2-7,TRBV6-1,TRBD1
TGTGCCAGCAGCTTAATCGGGGGGAGTGTGTCGGAAGCTTTCTTT,CASSLIGGSVSEAFF,-,TRBJ1-1,TRBV11-2,-
TGTGCCAGCAGCTGGGGGGGGGCCCAAGAGACCCAGTACTTC,CASSWGGAQETQYF,-,TRBJ2-5,TRBV7-9,-
TGTGCCACCAGTGTAGGCAGTAACAATGAGCAGTTCTTC,CATSVGSNNEQFF,many,TRBJ2-1,TRBV24-1,-
TGTGCCAGCAGCTCTGGACAGACCTATGGCTACACCTTC,CASSSGQTYGYTF,few,TRBJ1-2,TRBV7-8,-
TGCGCCAGCAGCCCACCACAGGGCCAAGAGACCCAGTACTTC,CASSPPQGQETQYF,few,TRBJ2-5,TRBV5-1,-
TGTGCCAGCAGTGAATGGGAAGCCCAGCCCAATTCACCCCTCCACTTT,CASSEWEAQPNSPLHF,-,TRBJ1-6,TRBV25-1,-
TGCGCCAGCAGTGCGGTTTTGGGGAACACTGAAGCTTTCTTT,CASSAVLGNTEAFF,-,TRBJ1-1,TRBV10-2,-